The next 4 T cell receptor beta chains were all read from a single sample in a study of long-term antiretroviral therapy in people with HIV. A v3.0 immunoSEQ assay was performed at survey level. Sequenced by immunoSEQ multiplex PCR; TCRdb stores in-frame clones only, minus some. The repertoire has tens of thousands of clones, 75% to 85% of them found once; the top ten carry 7.3%. Sequencing used unsorted PBMCs, obtained 0.3 years after starting antiretroviral therapy. The receptor set was obtained from a man aged 40-50 years with HIV.

The chain's CDR3 is CASSQGLAGGPYEQYF. The CDR3 DNA reads TGTGCCAGCAGCCAAGGACTAGCGGGAGGTCCCTACGAGCAGTACTTC. This rearrangement joins TRBV7-2 to TRBJ2-7; 14 bases line up with TRBD2. Germline CDR1 is SGHTA and CDR2 is FQGNSA. The CDR3 is 16 residues long. Unmatched junction bases numbered 5, after V lost 5 bases and J lost 2 bases.

This clone was seen only once. The CDR3 bases are TGTGCCAGCACCTCAGGGGGTTCTGGGGCCAACGTCCTGACTTTC. Its protein is CASTSGGSGANVLTF. The V call is TRBV28, the J call TRBJ2-6; TRBD1 matches 7 bases. Germline CDR1 and CDR2: MDHEN and SYDVKM. The CDR3 runs to 15 residues. Trimming at V came to 7 bases and at J to 1 base, leaving 4 bases not matched to a gene.

The rearrangement links TRBV5-8 to TRBJ2-7, with unresolved D. Germline CDR1 and CDR2: SGHTS and YDEGEE. Trimming removed 0 bases from V and 4 bases from J, with 8 bases in between. The CDR3 is made up of 13 amino acids. CDR3 sequence: CASSLVVRYEQYF. The CDR3, as DNA: TGTGCCAGCAGCTTGGTAGTGAGGTACGAGCAGTACTTC.

The chain uses TRBV11-2 and TRBJ1-1; D possibly corresponds to TRBD1 (5 bases). In germline, CDR1 is SGHAT, CDR2 FQNNGV. V gave up 2 bases and J gave up 5 bases, with 12 bases separating them. The CDR3 sequence is 14 residues long. CDR3 residues: CASSLPGRGTEAFF. DNA of the CDR3: TGTGCCAGCAGCTTACCGGGACGGGGGACTGAAGCTTTCTTT.